Shown below are 11 T cell receptor beta chains from a single sample sequenced in a study of CD8 T cells in Susac syndrome. With random hexamers, roughly 0.45 to 1 ug RNA was reverse transcribed. TCRdb recomputed calls from the immunoSEQ multiplex PCR reads with MiXCR, one row per CDR3 protein. The sample shows roughly 86,000 distinct CDR3 sequences, roughly 96% of them seen only once. Sequencing used CD8+ T cells from PBMCs. These receptor sequences come from a human donor with Susac syndrome.

The rearrangement joins TRBV6-5 to TRBJ1-2; D is ambiguous. Trimming cost V 0 bases and J 4 bases, with 9 bases left between them. The CDR3 has 14 residues. The germline V gene encodes CDR1 MNHEY and CDR2 SVGAGI. CDR3 DNA: TGTGCCAGCAGTTACTCGAGTCAGACCTATGGCTACACCTTC. Its translation is CASSYSSQTYGYTF.

The chain uses TRBV5-6 and TRBJ1-2; D is perhaps TRBD1 (6 bases). Germline CDR1 reads SGHDT; CDR2 reads YYEEEE. The CDR3 extends over 13 amino acids. V lost 0 bases and J 7 bases, leaving 10 bases between the germline ends. The CDR3 bases are TGTGCCAGCAGCTTGGGGGGGGCGATTGGCTACACCTTC. Protein product: CASSLGGAIGYTF.

This chain connects TRBV27 to TRBJ2-3, with 9 positions matching TRBD1. This CDR3 is built from 18 residues. J was trimmed by 1 base and V by 5 bases; bases with no gene match: 13. CDR1 and CDR2 (germline): MNHEY, SMNVEV (reference sequence). CDR3 nucleotide sequence: TGTGCCAGCAGTACCGACAGGGGGTGGTACGAGGGCACAGATACGCAGTATTTT. Protein sequence: CASSTDRGWYEGTDTQYF.

V gene TRBV3-1 combines with J gene TRBJ2-5; 8 bases fit TRBD2. The CDR3 is 15 residues long. Germline CDR1 LGHDT, CDR2 YNNKEL (reference sequence). The junction had 7 bases not matched to a gene; V was cut back by 6 bases and J by 1 base. This chain's CDR3 is CASSPSGQTQETQYF. The CDR3 bases are TGTGCCAGCAGTCCTAGCGGGCAGACCCAAGAGACCCAGTACTTC.

This clonotype was observed a handful of times. This chain links TRBV30 with TRBJ2-5; TRBD1 is a possible D gene (6 bases). This CDR3 is built from 13 residues. Per germline, CDR1 GTSNPN and CDR2 SVGIG (reference sequence). V was cut by 2 bases and J by 3 bases, with 10 bases left in between. The CDR3 spells CAWSPPGEETQYF. The CDR3 nucleotides read TGTGCCTGGAGTCCTCCAGGGGAAGAGACCCAGTACTTC.

This clonotype was seen a handful of times. V is TRBV13 and J is TRBJ1-2, with a tentative D call TRBD1 (5 bases). Germline V gene lookup returns CDR1 PRHDT and CDR2 FYEKMQ (reference sequence). V shed 5 bases and J shed 5 bases, with 15 bases lying between them. The CDR3 loop spans 14 amino acids. The CDR3 spells CASSLGTGDYGYTF. The CDR3 DNA sequence: TGTGCCAGCAGCCTCGGGACCGGCGATTATGGCTACACCTTC.

V gene TRBV27 combines with J gene TRBJ1-4; tentative D call: TRBD1 (6 bases). V lost 5 bases to trimming and J lost 8 bases, with 21 bases between them. The CDR3 sequence is 16 residues long. CDR1 MNHEY and CDR2 SMNVEV come from the germline V gene (reference sequence). This CDR3 reads CASSPSSGAIGEKLFF. CDR3 bases: TGTGCCAGCAGTCCGAGTTCGGGGGCAATAGGAGAAAAACTGTTTTTT. Full variable domain (rest looked up from reference TRBV27 and TRBJ1-4): EAQVTQNPRYLITVTGKKLTVTCSQNMNHEYMSWYRQDPGLGLRQIYYSMNVEVTDKGDVPEGYKVSRKEKRNFPLILESPSPNQTSLYFCASSPSSGAIGEKLFFGSGTQLSVL.

This chain joins TRBV29-1 and TRBJ2-2; a weak D match, TRBD1 (6 bases). V gave up 5 bases and J gave up 6 bases, with 13 bases separating them. Germline V gene sequence: CDR1 SQVTM, CDR2 ANQGSEA. CDR3 length equals 13 residues. The CDR3 nucleotides read TGCAGCGTTTCTTACAGGGAAGCCGGGGAGCTGTTTTTT. Residues: CSVSYREAGELFF.

The V call is TRBV21-1, the J call TRBJ1-6; no check of the table's D call, TRBD1, against the DNA was made. TRBV21-1 represents a pseudogene. The CDR3 is made up of 14 amino acids. CDR3 DNA sequence: TGTGCCAGCAGCGTCCCCATGGGTTGTTCACCCCTCCACTTT. It is translated as CASSVPMGCSPLHF.

The chain carries TRBV4-1 and TRBJ2-1; D is unclear. The CDR3 consists of 12 residues. With 5 bases removed from V and 9 bases from J, the gap between germline ends came to 11 bases. Germline-derived CDR1 and CDR2 are MGHRA and YSYEKL. CDR3 residues: CASSSSIGEQFF. CDR3 DNA: TGCGCCAGCAGCTCCAGTATCGGTGAGCAGTTCTTC.

In DNA form, the CDR3 reads TGTGCCAGCACCCTGGCGCCGGGCACAGATACGCAGTATTTT. Translating it yields CASTLAPGTDTQYF. The chain has TRBV7-2 and TRBJ2-3; D is unclear. V was pared by 7 bases and J by 1 base, with 12 bases between. Germline lookup yields CDR1 SGHTA and CDR2 FQGNSA. This CDR3 contains 14 residues. Filled out from reference TRBV7-2 and TRBJ2-3, the complete variable domain reads GAGVSQSPSNKVTEKGKDVELRCDPISGHTALYWYRQSLGQGLEFLIYFQGNSAPDKSGLPSDRFSAERTGGSVSTLTIQRTQQEDSAVYLCASTLAPGTDTQYFGPGTRLTVL.